The 10 T cell receptor beta chains below come from one sample, sequenced in a study of blood T cells in healthy people across ages. A second PCR of 7 to 11 cycles used a sample-barcoded 5' primer and a J-beta primer mix. TCRdb processed the 5' RACE reads anew with MiXCR; each CDR3 protein has one entry. The table records about 1.1 million distinct CDR3 sequences, 30% to 40% of them present only once. The sequenced sample consisted of blood. All receptors derive from a man aged 18-30 years in good health.

This clonotype was recorded at least ten times. The CDR3 is CASRLTAEAFF. The DNA for the CDR3 is TGTGCCAGCAGACTGACGGCCGAAGCTTTCTTT. The J gene is TRBJ1-1, the V gene TRBV7-2; no clear D. The V end lost 6 bases, the J end lost 8 bases, and 10 bases lay between the germline ends. Per the germline V gene, CDR1 is SGHTA and CDR2 is FQGNSA. CDR3 length: 11 residues.

As concerns this clonotype: Possible read error: a much larger clone is one base away. The rearrangement uses TRBV9 and TRBJ2-1, with 9 bases lining up with TRBD2. The length of the CDR3 is 16 residues. Germline CDR1 reads SGDLS; CDR2 reads YYNGEE. CDR3 coding DNA: TGTGCCAGCAGCGTAAACTTAGCGGGGGAGCACAAGGAGCAGTTCTTC. Translation: CASSVNLAGEHKEQFF.

This clonotype appeared a few times. The V call is TRBV5-5, the J call TRBJ2-7; D gene ambiguous. V lost 4 bases to trimming and J lost 0 bases, with 11 bases between them. This CDR3 is built from 14 residues. Germline V lookup: CDR1 SGHKS, CDR2 YYEKEE (reference sequence). CDR3 DNA: TGTGCCAGCAGCCCATTTTACGGCTCCTACGAGCAGTACTTC. It translates to CASSPFYGSYEQYF.

This clonotype has only a few counts. This rearrangement joins TRBV6-2 or TRBV6-3 to TRBJ2-6, with 11 nucleotides matching TRBD1. The CDR3 covers 16 residues. The V gene's germline CDR1 is MNHEY and CDR2 SVGEGT. V lost 9 bases and J lost 1; bases outside the gene matches: 5. The CDR3 reads CARSGQGVSGANVLTF. The DNA of the CDR3 is TGTGCCAGATCGGGACAGGGGGTTTCTGGGGCCAACGTCCTGACTTTC.

The rearrangement links TRBV7-9 to TRBJ2-3; D gene unclear. Germline values: CDR1 SEHNR, CDR2 FQNEAQ (reference sequence). Trimming removed 5 bases at V and 1 base at J, with 13 bases between. The CDR3 consists of 15 residues. CDR3 protein: CASSLSGQGTDTQYF. The CDR3 DNA follows: TGTGCCAGCAGCCTTTCTGGCCAGGGCACAGATACGCAGTATTTT. Combining the CDR3 with reference TRBV7-9 and TRBJ2-3 gives the whole variable domain DTGVSQNPRHKITKRGQNVTFRCDPISEHNRLYWYRQTLGQGPEFLTYFQNEAQLEKSRLLSDRFSAERPKGSFSTLEIQRTEQGDSAMYLCASSLSGQGTDTQYFGPGTRLTVL.

In its sample, this clonotype was seen many times. The chain carries TRBV10-2 and TRBJ2-3; 7 nucleotides align to TRBD2. With 4 bases clipped from V and 6 bases from J, the junction kept 13 bases outside the gene matches. CDR1 and CDR2 from the germline V gene are WSHSY and SAAADI. This CDR3 region has 16 residues. The CDR3 DNA is TGCGCCAGCAGTGGGTTGGGACTAAAGAGTGCGGATACGCAGTATTTT. It encodes CASSGLGLKSADTQYF.

A note on this clonotype: A read error is possible here, since a much larger clone lies one base away. The chain is built from TRBV20-1 and TRBJ1-3, with D tentatively TRBD1 (6 bases). The CDR3 spans 15 residues. Germline CDR1 and CDR2: DFQATT and SNEGSKA (reference sequence). The chain's CDR3 is CSTRDQRTAGNTIYF. CDR3 DNA: TGCAGTACTAGAGATCAGCGGACAGCTGGAAACACCATATATTTT.

This clonotype came up a few times. This chain joins TRBV5-1 and TRBJ2-1, with D uncertain. The V gene lost 2 bases and the J gene lost 4 bases, with 19 bases spanning the gap. The V gene's germline CDR1 is SGHRS and CDR2 YFSETQ. The CDR3 runs 17 residues. This CDR3 reads CASSFLRMLPNYNEQFF. The DNA of the CDR3 is TGCGCCAGCAGCTTTTTGAGGATGCTACCCAATTACAATGAGCAGTTCTTC.

This clonotype was seen a handful of times. The chain has TRBV3-1 and TRBJ2-4; TRBD2 agrees at 7 bases. The CDR3 contains 16 residues. V dropped 3 bases and J dropped 3; count of bases not matched to a gene: 8. CDR1 is LGHDT, CDR2 YNNKEL, per germline (reference sequence). The CDR3 reads CASSHLVTGGKNIQYF. The CDR3 DNA is TGTGCCAGCAGCCATCTGGTCACGGGGGGCAAAAACATTCAGTACTTC.

This chain uses TRBV9 with TRBJ1-2, with a weak D call TRBD1 (6 bases). V lost 0 bases, J lost 8 bases, and 17 bases lay in between. CDR1 is SGDLS, CDR2 YYNGEE, per germline. The CDR3 covers 15 residues. The CDR3 DNA reads as TGTGCCAGCAGCGTAGACATCTTTCGGGACAAAGGCTACACCTTC. This gives the protein CASSVDIFRDKGYTF.